One and the same sample provided the 11 T cell receptor beta chains below, sequenced in a study of T-cell reconstitution after alpha-beta-depleted transplantation in children. Unique molecular identifiers were incorporated into the prepared TCRbeta library. TCRdb re-called the PCR reads with MiXCR, one entry per CDR3 protein. The table records over 200,000 distinct CDR3 sequences, 11% of them present only once. Source: PBMCs, taken before TCRalphabeta/CD19-depleted stem cell transplant. Every receptor here comes from a child less than two years old with acute myeloid leukemia, due to receive a stem cell transplant.

This clonotype was found once. The CDR3 bases are TGCAGCTACACGCGCGAGATCACAGATACGCAGTATTTT. It specifies CSYTREITDTQYF. This chain uses TRBV29-1 with TRBJ2-3; no clear D. Per germline, CDR1 SQVTM and CDR2 ANQGSEA. CDR3 length equals 13 residues. The germline V and J ends were trimmed by 8 bases and 2 bases, with 14 bases remaining between them.

Ten or more counts support this clonotype. The chain carries TRBV3-1 and TRBJ2-3, with 10 bases identical to TRBD2. The CDR3 extends over 15 amino acids. Germline V lookup: CDR1 LGHDT, CDR2 YNNKEL (reference sequence). J gave up 10 bases and V 1 base, and 8 bases lay outside the gene matches. The DNA of the CDR3 is TGTGCCAGCAGCCAAGTGCTAGCGGGGGCTTTACCGCAGTATTTT. Translating gives CASSQVLAGALPQYF.

This clonotype has a count of ten or more. The rearrangement links TRBV15 to TRBJ1-5; the D gene is possibly TRBD1 (5 bases). This CDR3 region has 16 residues. CDR1 and CDR2 from the germline V gene are LNHNV and YYDKDF (reference sequence). V was clipped by 5 bases and J by 9 bases, with 23 bases between them. The DNA of the CDR3 is TGTGCCACCAGCCCCTATGAGTGGGGCCCTTCGAGGCCCCAGCATTTT. Translating gives CATSPYEWGPSRPQHF.

This clonotype was observed at least ten times. This CDR3 is CASSSRTRRVSYNEQFF. The CDR3 nucleotides are TGTGCCAGCAGCTCTCGGACTAGAAGGGTGTCCTACAATGAGCAGTTCTTC. This chain uses TRBV11-2 with TRBJ2-1, with TRBD2 identical over 7 bases. This CDR3 is built from 17 residues. V dropped 4 bases and J dropped 1; count of bases not matched to a gene: 10. From germline, CDR1 is SGHAT and CDR2 FQNNGV.

Many counts were recorded for this clonotype. The rearrangement joins TRBV7-9 to TRBJ2-1, with 10 bases matching TRBD2. Germline lookup yields CDR1 SEHNR and CDR2 FQNEAQ (reference sequence). This CDR3 is built from 17 residues. The junction had 13 bases not matched to a gene; V was cut back by 5 bases and J by 6 bases. DNA for the CDR3: TGTGCCAGCAGCCCGGTAAAGCGGGAGGGCCTCGGCAATGAGCAGTTCTTC. Amino acids: CASSPVKREGLGNEQFF. The whole variable domain, filled in from reference TRBV7-9 and TRBJ2-1, reads DTGVSQNPRHKITKRGQNVTFRCDPISEHNRLYWYRQTLGQGPEFLTYFQNEAQLEKSRLLSDRFSAERPKGSFSTLEIQRTEQGDSAMYLCASSPVKREGLGNEQFFGPGTRLTVL.

This clonotype came up a few times. A much larger clone differs from this one at a single base, so this may be a read error. The rearrangement links TRBV11-3 to TRBJ2-5, with D perhaps TRBD1 or TRBD2 (5 bases each). V gave up 4 bases and J gave up 0 bases, with 6 bases separating them. The CDR3 is 13 residues long. Germline CDR1 SGHNT, CDR2 YENEEA. The CDR3 loop is CASSWGNQETQYF. As DNA, the CDR3 is TGTGCCAGCAGCTGGGGGAACCAAGAGACCCAGTACTTC.

This clonotype showed up many times. This chain connects TRBV13 to TRBJ2-5; D is possibly TRBD2 (5 bases). Germline CDR1 is PRHDT and CDR2 is FYEKMQ (reference sequence). This CDR3 is 17 amino acids long. V gave up 5 bases and J gave up 2 bases, with 21 bases separating them. CDR3 amino acids: CASSRTGGFEEQETQYF. The CDR3, as DNA: TGTGCCAGCAGCCGGACTGGAGGCTTCGAAGAACAAGAGACCCAGTACTTC.

Many counts were recorded for this clonotype. V and J are TRBV18 and TRBJ2-1, with a tentative D call TRBD1 (5 bases). Germline assignment: CDR1 KGHSH and CDR2 LQKENI. The CDR3 has 15 residues. Trimming removed 4 bases at V and 4 bases at J, with 14 bases between. CDR3: CASSRPGIDYNEQFF. Here the CDR3 DNA reads TGTGCCAGCTCACGACCAGGGATAGATTACAATGAGCAGTTCTTC.

This clonotype was counted ten times or more. The chain recombines TRBV5-1 with TRBJ1-3; D remains ambiguous. V was cut by 4 bases and J by 4 bases, with 9 bases left in between. Germline assignment: CDR1 SGHRS and CDR2 YFSETQ. This CDR3 has 13 amino acids. CDR3 coding DNA: TGCGCCAGCAGCGTAATGCCGGGAAACACCATATATTTT. Its translation is CASSVMPGNTIYF.

In its sample, this clonotype was seen many times. The chain recombines TRBV4-2 with TRBJ1-1; D may be TRBD1 (6 bases). CDR3 length: 14 residues. V was shortened by 0 bases and J by 7 bases, with 12 bases between the two germline ends. Germline V lookup: CDR1 LGHNA, CDR2 YNFKEQ. The CDR3 region is CASSQEADRREAFF. Here the CDR3 DNA reads TGTGCCAGCAGCCAAGAAGCGGACAGACGTGAAGCTTTCTTT.

The table lists this clonotype with many counts. The chain combines TRBV5-1 with TRBJ2-1; 10 bases agree with TRBD1. V was pared by 5 bases and J by 12 bases, with 11 bases of the junction left unmatched. CDR3 length equals 14 residues. Germline CDR1 SGHRS, CDR2 YFSETQ. CDR3 coding DNA: TGCGCCAGCAGGGAAGGGACAGGGGCTTTGGGGCAGTTCTTC. It yields the protein CASREGTGALGQFF.